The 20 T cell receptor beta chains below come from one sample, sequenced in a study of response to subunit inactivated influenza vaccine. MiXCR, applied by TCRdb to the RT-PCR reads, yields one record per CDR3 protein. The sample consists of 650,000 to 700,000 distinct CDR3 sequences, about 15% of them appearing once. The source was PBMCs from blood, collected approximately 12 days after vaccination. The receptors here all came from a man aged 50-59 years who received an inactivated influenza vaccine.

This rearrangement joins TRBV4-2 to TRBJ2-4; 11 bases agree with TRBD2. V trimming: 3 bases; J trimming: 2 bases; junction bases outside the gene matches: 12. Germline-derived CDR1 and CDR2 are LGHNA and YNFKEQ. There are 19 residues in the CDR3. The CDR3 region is CASSQLAGGPQYPKNIQYF. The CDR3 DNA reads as TGTGCCAGCAGCCAGCTAGCGGGGGGCCCCCAATACCCCAAAAACATTCAGTACTTC.

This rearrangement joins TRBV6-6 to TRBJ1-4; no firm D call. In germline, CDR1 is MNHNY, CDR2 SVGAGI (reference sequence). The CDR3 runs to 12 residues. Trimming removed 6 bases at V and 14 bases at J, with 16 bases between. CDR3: CASSPGNSFLFF. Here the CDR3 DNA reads TGTGCCAGCAGCCCTGGAAACAGTTTCCTGTTTTTT.

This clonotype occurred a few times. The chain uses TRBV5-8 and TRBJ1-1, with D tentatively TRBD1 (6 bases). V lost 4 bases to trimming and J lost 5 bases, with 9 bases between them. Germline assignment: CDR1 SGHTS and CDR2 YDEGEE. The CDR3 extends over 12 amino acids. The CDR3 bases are TGTGCCAGCAGCCGGGACAAGACTGAAGCTTTCTTT. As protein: CASSRDKTEAFF. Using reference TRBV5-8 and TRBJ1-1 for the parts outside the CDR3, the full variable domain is EAGVTQSPTHLIKTRGQQATLRCSPISGHTSVYWYQQALGLGLQFLLWYDEGEERNRGNFPPRFSGRQFPNYSSELNVNALELEDSALYLCASSRDKTEAFFGQGTRLTVV.

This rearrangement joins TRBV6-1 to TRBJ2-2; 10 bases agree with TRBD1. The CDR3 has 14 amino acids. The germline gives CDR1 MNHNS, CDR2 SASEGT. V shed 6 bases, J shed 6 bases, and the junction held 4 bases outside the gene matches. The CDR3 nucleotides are TGTGCCAGCAGGATTGGACAGGGGGCCGGGGAGCTGTTTTTT. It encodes CASRIGQGAGELFF.

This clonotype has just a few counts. The CDR3 DNA reads TGTGCCAGTAGTATAGACAGGGGAGCTGAAGCTTTCTTT. Protein sequence: CASSIDRGAEAFF. The chain couples TRBV19 to TRBJ1-1; tentatively, D is TRBD1 (6 bases). There are 13 residues in the CDR3. The V gene's germline CDR1 is LNHDA and CDR2 SQIVND (reference sequence). V was trimmed by 0 bases and J by 6 bases, leaving 8 bases between them.

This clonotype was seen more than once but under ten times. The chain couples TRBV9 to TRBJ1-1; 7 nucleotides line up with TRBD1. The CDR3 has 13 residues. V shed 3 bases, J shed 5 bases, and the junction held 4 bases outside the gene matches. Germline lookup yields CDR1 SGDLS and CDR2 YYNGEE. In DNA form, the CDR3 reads TGTGCCAGCAGCGCAGGGGGTAGGACTGAAGCTTTCTTT. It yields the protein CASSAGGRTEAFF. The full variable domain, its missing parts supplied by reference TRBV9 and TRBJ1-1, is DSGVTQTPKHLITATGQRVTLRCSPRSGDLSVYWYQQSLDQGLQFLIQYYNGEERAKGNILERFSAQQFPDLHSELNLSSLELGDSALYFCASSAGGRTEAFFGQGTRLTVV.

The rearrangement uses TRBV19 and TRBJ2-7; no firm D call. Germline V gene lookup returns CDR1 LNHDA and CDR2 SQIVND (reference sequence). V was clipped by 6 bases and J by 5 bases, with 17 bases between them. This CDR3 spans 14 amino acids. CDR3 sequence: CASSPWWGKHEQYF. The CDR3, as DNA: TGTGCCAGTAGCCCATGGTGGGGAAAACACGAGCAGTACTTC. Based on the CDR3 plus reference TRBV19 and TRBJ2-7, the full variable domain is DGGITQSPKYLFRKEGQNVTLSCEQNLNHDAMYWYRQDPGQGLRLIYYSQIVNDFQKGDIAEGYSVSREKKESFPLTVTSAQKNPTAFYLCASSPWWGKHEQYFGPGTRLTVT.

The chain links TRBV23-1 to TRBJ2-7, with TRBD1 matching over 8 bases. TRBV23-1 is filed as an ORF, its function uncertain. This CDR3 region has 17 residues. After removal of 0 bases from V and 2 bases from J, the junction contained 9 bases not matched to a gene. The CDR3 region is CASSQSGDRIVAYEQYF. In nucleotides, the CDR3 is TGCGCCAGCAGTCAATCGGGGGACAGGATCGTCGCCTACGAGCAGTACTTC.

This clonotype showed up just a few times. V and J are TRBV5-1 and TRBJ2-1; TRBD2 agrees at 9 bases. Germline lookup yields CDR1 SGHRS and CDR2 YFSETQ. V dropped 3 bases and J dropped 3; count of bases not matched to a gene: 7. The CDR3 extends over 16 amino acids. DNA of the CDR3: TGCGCCAGCAGCTCGCGGCGGGGGGGCCTCTACAATGAGCAGTTCTTC. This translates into CASSSRRGGLYNEQFF.

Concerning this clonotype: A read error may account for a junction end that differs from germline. The CDR3 DNA reads as TGTGCCAGCAGTTACCCGCTGGAGGGGACAGGGCCAAACTTC. It encodes CASSYPLEGTGPNF. The chain links TRBV6-2 or TRBV6-3 to TRBJ2-7; 9 bases are shared with TRBD1. Germline CDR1 reads MNHEY; CDR2 reads SVGEGT. The CDR3 has 14 residues.

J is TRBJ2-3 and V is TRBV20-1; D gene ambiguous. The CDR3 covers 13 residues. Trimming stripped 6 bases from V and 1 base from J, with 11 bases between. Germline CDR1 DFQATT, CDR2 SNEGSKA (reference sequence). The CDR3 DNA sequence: TGCAGTGCCCAACGGGTCGGCACAGATACGCAGTATTTT. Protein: CSAQRVGTDTQYF.

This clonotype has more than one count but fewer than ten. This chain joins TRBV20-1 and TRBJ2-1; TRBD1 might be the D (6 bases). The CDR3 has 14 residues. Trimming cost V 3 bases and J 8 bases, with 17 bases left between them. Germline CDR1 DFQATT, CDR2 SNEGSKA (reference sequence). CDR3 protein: CSASGQGWFDEQFF. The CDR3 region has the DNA TGCAGTGCTAGCGGGCAGGGGTGGTTCGATGAGCAGTTCTTC.

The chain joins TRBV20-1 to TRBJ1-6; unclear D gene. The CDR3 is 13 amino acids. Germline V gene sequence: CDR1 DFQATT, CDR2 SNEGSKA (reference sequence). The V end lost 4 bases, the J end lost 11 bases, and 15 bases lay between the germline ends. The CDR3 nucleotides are TGCAGTGCTACGAGGGTGGAAGAACCACCCCTCCACTTT. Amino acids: CSATRVEEPPLHF.

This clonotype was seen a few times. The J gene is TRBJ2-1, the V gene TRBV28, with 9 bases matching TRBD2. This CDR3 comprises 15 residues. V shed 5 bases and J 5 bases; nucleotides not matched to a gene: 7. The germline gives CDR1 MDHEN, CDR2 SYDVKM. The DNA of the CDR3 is TGTGCCAGCAGTCTTTGGGGGACTAGCCACAATGAGCAGTTCTTC. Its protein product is CASSLWGTSHNEQFF.

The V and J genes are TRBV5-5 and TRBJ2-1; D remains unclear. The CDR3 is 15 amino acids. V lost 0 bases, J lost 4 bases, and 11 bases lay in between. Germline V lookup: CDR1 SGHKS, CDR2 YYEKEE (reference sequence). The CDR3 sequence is CASSLDATYYNEQFF. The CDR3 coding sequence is TGTGCCAGCAGCTTGGACGCGACATATTACAATGAGCAGTTCTTC.

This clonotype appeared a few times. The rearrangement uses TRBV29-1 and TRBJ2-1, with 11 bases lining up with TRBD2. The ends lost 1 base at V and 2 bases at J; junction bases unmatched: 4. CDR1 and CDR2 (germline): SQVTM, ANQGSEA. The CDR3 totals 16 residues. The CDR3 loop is CSVEGGLAVAYNEQFF. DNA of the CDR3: TGCAGCGTTGAAGGGGGACTAGCGGTTGCCTACAATGAGCAGTTCTTC.

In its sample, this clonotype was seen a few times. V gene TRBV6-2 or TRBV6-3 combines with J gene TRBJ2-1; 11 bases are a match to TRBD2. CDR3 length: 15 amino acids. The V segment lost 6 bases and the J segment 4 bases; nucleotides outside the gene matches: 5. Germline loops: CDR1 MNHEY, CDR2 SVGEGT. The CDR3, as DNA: TGTGCCAGCAGGCGGTCTAGCGGGGGGTACAATGAGCAGTTCTTC. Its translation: CASRRSSGGYNEQFF.

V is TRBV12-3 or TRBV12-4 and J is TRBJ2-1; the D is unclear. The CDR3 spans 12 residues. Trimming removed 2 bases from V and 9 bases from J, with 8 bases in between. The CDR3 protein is CASSLRRREQFF. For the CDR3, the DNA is TGTGCCAGCAGTTTAAGGCGTCGTGAGCAGTTCTTC.

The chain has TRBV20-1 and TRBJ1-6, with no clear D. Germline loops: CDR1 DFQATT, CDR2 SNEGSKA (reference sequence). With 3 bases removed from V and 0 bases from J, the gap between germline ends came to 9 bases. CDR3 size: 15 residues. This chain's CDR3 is CSASVSSSYNSPLHF. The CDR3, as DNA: TGCAGTGCTAGTGTATCGAGCTCCTATAATTCACCCCTCCACTTT.

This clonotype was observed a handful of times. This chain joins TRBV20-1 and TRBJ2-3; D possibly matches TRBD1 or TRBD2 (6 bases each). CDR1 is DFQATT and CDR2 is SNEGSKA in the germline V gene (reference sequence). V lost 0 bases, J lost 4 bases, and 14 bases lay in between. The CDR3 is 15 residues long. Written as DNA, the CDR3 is TGCAGTGCTAGAGAGCCCACGGGGGCCTCAGATACGCAGTATTTT. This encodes CSAREPTGASDTQYF.